Below, 25 T cell receptor beta chains from the same sample are listed, as sequenced in a study of blood T cell repertoires in COVID-19. TCRdb's copy holds only in-frame clones and misses some; the assay was immunoSEQ multiplex PCR. The sample holds some 200,000 clones, 80% to 90% seen once. Specimen: peripheral blood. All receptors derive from an elderly man with acute or convalescent COVID-19.

The rearrangement joins TRBV9 to TRBJ2-2, with a tentative D call TRBD2 (5 bases). Trimming left V 4 bases short and J 2 bases short, with 12 bases between. This CDR3 is built from 15 residues. Germline lookup yields CDR1 SGDLS and CDR2 YYNGEE. DNA for the CDR3: TGTGCCAGCAGCCTAGGACTCGAAAACACCGGGGAGCTGTTTTTT. Its translation is CASSLGLENTGELFF.

The V call is TRBV12-5, the J call TRBJ2-3; 7 bases line up with TRBD1. Looked up from germline, CDR1 is LGHNT and CDR2 is FRNRAP. V shed 6 bases and J 4 bases; nucleotides not matched to a gene: 4. CDR3 length: 13 residues. This CDR3 is CASGQQGPDTQYF. In nucleotides, the CDR3 is TGTGCTAGTGGCCAACAGGGGCCAGATACGCAGTATTTT.

CDR3 DNA: TGTGCCAGCAGTTTATACTCACAGGGTAAAGAGACCCAGTACTTC. It codes for CASSLYSQGKETQYF. The genes are TRBV27 and TRBJ2-5; TRBD1 might be the D (6 bases). V was cut by 1 base and J by 3 bases, with 12 bases left in between. This CDR3 has 15 residues. Germline CDR1 MNHEY, CDR2 SMNVEV (reference sequence).

J is TRBJ2-7 and V is TRBV21-1; the DNA was not used to check the table's D call, TRBD2. TRBV21-1 is reported as a pseudogene. This CDR3 spans 20 amino acids. The CDR3 loop is CASSKALGTSGRAGAYEQYV. DNA of the CDR3: TGTGCCAGCAGCAAAGCGCTGGGAACTAGCGGGAGGGCCGGGGCCTACGAGCAGTACGTC.

This rearrangement joins TRBV28 to TRBJ1-2, with D possibly being TRBD1 (6 bases). The CDR3 has 16 amino acids. Germline assignment: CDR1 MDHEN and CDR2 SYDVKM. V lost 10 bases to trimming and J lost 7 bases, with 28 bases between them. The CDR3, as DNA: TGTGCCACCCTCCTCCGGGGGGGGGCGATTTTGCGTGGCTACACCTTC. As protein: CATLLRGGAILRGYTF.

The chain is built from TRBV11-3 and TRBJ2-3, with 8 bases identical to TRBD2. The CDR3 covers 17 residues. Germline V gene data show CDR1 as SGHNT and CDR2 as YENEEA. V trimming: 3 bases; J trimming: 4 bases; junction bases outside the gene matches: 12. The DNA for the CDR3 is TGTGCCAGCAGCTTGGGGGGATGGCGGGAGGAATCAGATACGCAGTATTTT. This gives the protein CASSLGGWREESDTQYF.

V usage is TRBV6-6 and J usage is TRBJ2-1, with D possibly being TRBD2 (7 bases). Trimming pared 7 bases from V and 7 bases from J, leaving 23 bases between. Looked up from germline, CDR1 is MNHNY and CDR2 is SVGAGI (reference sequence). This CDR3 is built from 16 residues. The CDR3 sequence is CASTPEGGGPTNEQFF. The CDR3 DNA reads TGTGCCAGCACCCCCGAGGGGGGAGGGCCGACGAATGAGCAGTTCTTC.

The gene calls are TRBV28 and TRBJ1-5; TRBD1 matches 10 bases. Trimming at V came to 5 bases and at J to 6 bases, leaving 4 bases not matched to a gene. The CDR3 is 14 residues long. Germline CDR1 reads MDHEN; CDR2 reads SYDVKM. In nucleotides, the CDR3 is TGTGCCAGCAGTACGGGACAGGGGCGTCAGCCCCAGCATTTT. Its translation is CASSTGQGRQPQHF. Combining the CDR3 with reference TRBV28 and TRBJ1-5 gives the whole variable domain DVKVTQSSRYLVKRTGEKVFLECVQDMDHENMFWYRQDPGLGLRLIYFSYDVKMKEKGDIPEGYSVSREKKERFSLILESASTNQTSMYLCASSTGQGRQPQHFGDGTRLSIL.

The V and J genes are TRBV3-1 (or the pseudogene TRBV3-2) and TRBJ2-3, with D possibly being TRBD2 (5 bases). Trimming removed 0 bases at V and 2 bases at J, with 18 bases between. The CDR3 loop spans 18 amino acids. Per germline, CDR1 LGHDT and CDR2 YNNKEL (reference sequence). The CDR3 sequence: CASSQEIRIARDTDTQYF. CDR3 in DNA: TGTGCCAGCAGCCAAGAAATTCGAATAGCGCGAGACACAGATACGCAGTATTTT.

The chain joins TRBV2 to TRBJ2-2; 8 positions agree with TRBD1. This CDR3 region has 16 residues. The V gene end was trimmed by 7 bases and the J gene end by 0 bases; junction bases not matched to a gene: 7. Germline loops: CDR1 SNHLY, CDR2 FYNNEI. CDR3 nucleotides: TGTGCCAGCAATCCAGGGGGCTTCGCGAACACCGGGGAGCTGTTTTTT. It is translated as CASNPGGFANTGELFF. Supplemented by reference TRBV2 and TRBJ2-2, the full variable domain reads EPEVTQTPSHQVTQMGQEVILRCVPISNHLYFYWYRQILGQKVEFLVSFYNNEISEKSEIFDDQFSVERPDGSNFTLKIRSTKLEDSAMYFCASNPGGFANTGELFFGEGSRLTVL.

The chain uses TRBV19 and TRBJ2-7; 8 nucleotides align to TRBD1. With V trimmed by 1 base and J by 3 bases, 5 bases remained unmatched. This CDR3 is 15 amino acids long. CDR1 is LNHDA and CDR2 is SQIVND in the germline V gene (reference sequence). CDR3 bases: TGTGCCAGTAGTATAGGGGCAGGGGGCAGCTACGAGCAGTACTTC. This codes for CASSIGAGGSYEQYF.

This rearrangement joins TRBV10-2 to TRBJ1-2; D is uncertain. This CDR3 contains 14 residues. V dropped 2 bases and J dropped 1 base, with 8 bases sitting between them. Per germline, CDR1 WSHSY and CDR2 SAAADI. The CDR3 DNA follows: TGCGCCAGCAGTGAGACAGAACTTAACTATGGCTACACCTTC. Translation: CASSETELNYGYTF.

The chain couples TRBV4-2 to TRBJ1-1; the match to TRBD1 covers 7 bases. The CDR3 covers 13 residues. The V gene's germline CDR1 is LGHNA and CDR2 YNFKEQ. The V segment lost 3 bases and the J segment 10 bases; nucleotides outside the gene matches: 8. CDR3 sequence: CASSQDGQVGAFF. The CDR3 DNA follows: TGTGCCAGCAGCCAGGACGGACAGGTCGGAGCTTTCTTT.

This clone was seen a single time. V and J are TRBV30 and TRBJ2-7, with 11 positions matching TRBD2. The germline CDR1 and CDR2 sequences are GTSNPN and SVGIG (reference sequence). The CDR3 spans 15 residues. J gave up 4 bases and V 0 bases, and 5 bases lay outside the gene matches. The CDR3 reads CAWSVETSGKYEQYF. The CDR3 DNA follows: TGTGCCTGGAGTGTCGAGACTAGCGGGAAATACGAGCAGTACTTC.

The CDR3, as DNA: TGTGCCAGCAGTCCCCTCCCGGGACAGGGTCCGAACCCCCAAGAGACCCAGTACTTC. The encoded protein is CASSPLPGQGPNPQETQYF. The chain carries TRBV6-6 and TRBJ2-5, with TRBD1 matching over 9 bases. Trimming took 5 bases from V and 1 from J; bases not matched to a gene: 17. This CDR3 has 19 amino acids. Germline V CDR1 and CDR2: MNHNY, SVGAGI (reference sequence).

This chain uses TRBV18 with TRBJ2-7; TRBD2 might be the D (5 bases). The CDR3 has 14 residues. Germline V CDR1 and CDR2: KGHSH, LQKENI. V was pared by 6 bases and J by 0 bases, with 12 bases between. CDR3 loop: CASSPAGLSYEQYF. CDR3 nucleotide sequence: TGTGCCAGCTCGCCTGCTGGACTCTCCTACGAGCAGTACTTC.

The rearrangement uses TRBV2 and TRBJ2-3, with a weak D call TRBD2 (5 bases). CDR1 is SNHLY and CDR2 is FYNNEI in the germline V gene. V was shortened by 6 bases and J by 4 bases, with 8 bases between the two germline ends. CDR3 length: 12 residues. CDR3 loop: CASRELADTQYF. CDR3 bases: TGTGCCAGCAGGGAACTAGCAGATACGCAGTATTTT. Supplemented by reference TRBV2 and TRBJ2-3, the full variable domain reads EPEVTQTPSHQVTQMGQEVILRCVPISNHLYFYWYRQILGQKVEFLVSFYNNEISEKSEIFDDQFSVERPDGSNFTLKIRSTKLEDSAMYFCASRELADTQYFGPGTRLTVL.

V and J are TRBV4-3 and TRBJ1-3; no definite D call. Trimming left V 0 bases short and J 4 bases short, with 10 bases between. Germline loops: CDR1 LGHNA, CDR2 YSLEER. The CDR3 totals 15 residues. The CDR3 bases are TGCGCCAGCAGCCAAGAGTGGCAGTACGGAAACACCATATATTTT. Protein: CASSQEWQYGNTIYF.

The rearrangement links TRBV5-4 to TRBJ2-3; 11 bases fit TRBD2. CDR3 length: 16 residues. With 0 bases clipped from V and 3 bases from J, the junction kept 3 bases outside the gene matches. CDR1 and CDR2 from the germline V gene are SGHNT and YYREEE (reference sequence). CDR3 DNA: TGTGCCAGCAGCTTGGGTAGCGGGAGGGTTACAGATACGCAGTATTTT. As protein: CASSLGSGRVTDTQYF.

This clone was observed once. The chain carries TRBV10-3 and TRBJ1-2, with TRBD1 as a possible D gene (6 bases). Per the germline V gene, CDR1 is ENHRY and CDR2 is SYGVKD. The germline V and J ends were trimmed by 10 bases and 8 bases, with 23 bases remaining between them. The CDR3 extends over 14 amino acids. The CDR3 reads CATGRGGNLGGYTF. The DNA of the CDR3 is TGTGCCACGGGGAGGGGGGGAAACCTCGGAGGCTACACCTTC.

This chain connects TRBV7-6 to TRBJ2-1; the match to TRBD2 covers 9 bases. Germline V lookup: CDR1 SGHVS, CDR2 FNYEAQ. This CDR3 region has 15 residues. J was trimmed by 4 bases and V by 5 bases; bases with no gene match: 6. The CDR3 spells CASSPAGGPYNEQFF. CDR3 nucleotide sequence: TGTGCCAGCAGCCCAGCGGGGGGTCCTTACAATGAGCAGTTCTTC.

V is TRBV6-5 and J is TRBJ2-2; D gene uncertain. The V and J ends lost 2 bases and 4 bases respectively, with 11 bases between them. CDR1 is MNHEY, CDR2 SVGAGI, per germline. This CDR3 has 15 amino acids. CDR3 nucleotides: TGTGCCAGCAGTTACCGGCCCTCGGGCACCGGGGAGCTGTTTTTT. This sequence encodes CASSYRPSGTGELFF.

This chain uses TRBV7-8 with TRBJ2-1, with 8 nucleotides matching TRBD1. V lost 5 bases and J lost 9; bases outside the gene matches: 9. The germline V gene has CDR1 SGHVS and CDR2 FQNEAQ. The CDR3 extends over 14 amino acids. CDR3 bases: TGTGCCAGCAGCCTTAGGACAGGGTCTGGTGAGCAGTTCTTC. This sequence encodes CASSLRTGSGEQFF.

The V call is TRBV2, the J call TRBJ2-5; a weak D match, TRBD2 (5 bases). The length of the CDR3 is 15 residues. V was trimmed by 2 bases and J by 5 bases, leaving 15 bases between them. Germline lookup yields CDR1 SNHLY and CDR2 FYNNEI. The CDR3 DNA reads TGTGCCAGCAGTGAAAACAGCCTTCGAGGGGAGACCCAGTACTTC. Residues: CASSENSLRGETQYF. The full variable domain, its missing parts supplied by reference TRBV2 and TRBJ2-5, is EPEVTQTPSHQVTQMGQEVILRCVPISNHLYFYWYRQILGQKVEFLVSFYNNEISEKSEIFDDQFSVERPDGSNFTLKIRSTKLEDSAMYFCASSENSLRGETQYFGPGTRLLVL.

V and J are TRBV6-6 and TRBJ2-5, with 13 bases fitting TRBD2. The V segment lost 6 bases and the J segment 0 bases; nucleotides outside the gene matches: 1. This CDR3 spans 15 amino acids. Germline V gene sequence: CDR1 MNHNY, CDR2 SVGAGI (reference sequence). This CDR3 is CASRGLAGNQETQYF. The CDR3 DNA reads TGTGCCAGCAGGGGACTAGCGGGAAACCAAGAGACCCAGTACTTC.